This TCR beta chain appears in the sequencing data of a study of control samples from healthy donors and cancer patients. The germline gives CDR1 LGHNT, CDR2 FRNRAP. With 1 base clipped from V and 4 bases from J, the junction kept 0 bases outside the gene matches. The CDR3 consists of 14 residues. The table came from immunoSEQ multiplex PCR; TCRdb's copy has only in-frame clones and leaves some out. Among 70,000 to 90,000 clones listed, around 94% were seen once. This chain links TRBV12-5 with TRBJ2-1; 8 bases agree with TRBD2. This receptor was identified in a woman aged 40 to 50 in good health. Sequenced sample: blood. The CDR3 nucleotides read TGTGCTAGTGGTTTGGCTAGCGGGTACAATGAGCAGTTCTTC. This encodes CASGLASGYNEQFF. The full variable domain, completed using reference TRBV12-5 and TRBJ2-1, is DARVTQTPRHKVTEMGQEVTMRCQPILGHNTVFWYRQTMMQGLELLAYFRNRAPLDDSGMPKDRFSAEMPDATLATLKIQPSEPRDSAVYFCASGLASGYNEQFFGPGTRLTVL.